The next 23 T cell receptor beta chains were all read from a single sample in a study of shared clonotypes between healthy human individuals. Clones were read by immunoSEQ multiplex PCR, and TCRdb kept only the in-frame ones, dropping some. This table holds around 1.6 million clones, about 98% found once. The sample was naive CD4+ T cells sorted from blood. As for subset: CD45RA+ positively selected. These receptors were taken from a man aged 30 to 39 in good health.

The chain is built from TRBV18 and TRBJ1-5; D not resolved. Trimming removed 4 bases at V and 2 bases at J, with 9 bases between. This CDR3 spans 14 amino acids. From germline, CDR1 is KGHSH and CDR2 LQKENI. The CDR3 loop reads CASSQGRGNQPQHF. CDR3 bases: TGTGCCAGCTCACAGGGAAGAGGCAATCAGCCCCAGCATTTT.

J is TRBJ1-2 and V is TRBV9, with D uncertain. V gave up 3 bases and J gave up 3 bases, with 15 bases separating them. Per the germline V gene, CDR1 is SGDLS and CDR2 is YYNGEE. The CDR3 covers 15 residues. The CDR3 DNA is TGTGCCAGCAGCGCCCGTGTCGGTTGGGACTATGGCTACACCTTC. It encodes CASSARVGWDYGYTF. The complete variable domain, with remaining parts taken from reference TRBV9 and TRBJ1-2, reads DSGVTQTPKHLITATGQRVTLRCSPRSGDLSVYWYQQSLDQGLQFLIQYYNGEERAKGNILERFSAQQFPDLHSELNLSSLELGDSALYFCASSARVGWDYGYTFGSGTRLTVV.

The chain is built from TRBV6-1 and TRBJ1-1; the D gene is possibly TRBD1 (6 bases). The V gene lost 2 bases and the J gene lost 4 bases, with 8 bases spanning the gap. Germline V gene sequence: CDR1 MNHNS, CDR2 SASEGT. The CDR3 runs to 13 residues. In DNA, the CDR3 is TGTGCCAGCAGTGAAAGGGACACCACTGAAGCTTTCTTT. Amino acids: CASSERDTTEAFF.

CDR3 DNA sequence: TGTGCCAGCAGGGCGGGACTAGCGGGAGCCTACGAGCAGTACTTC. The encoded protein is CASRAGLAGAYEQYF. The rearrangement joins TRBV6-1 to TRBJ2-7; 14 nucleotides agree with TRBD2. The CDR3 length is 15 residues. Germline V gene lookup returns CDR1 MNHNS and CDR2 SASEGT. Trimming at V came to 6 bases and at J to 2 bases, leaving 3 bases not matched to a gene.

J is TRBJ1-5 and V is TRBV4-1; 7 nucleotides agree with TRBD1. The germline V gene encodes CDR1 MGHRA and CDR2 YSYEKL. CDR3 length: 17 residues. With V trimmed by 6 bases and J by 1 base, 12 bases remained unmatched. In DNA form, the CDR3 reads TGCGCCAGCAGGCCCCTGATTGGGACAGCAAGCAATCAGCCCCAGCATTTT. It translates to CASRPLIGTASNQPQHF.

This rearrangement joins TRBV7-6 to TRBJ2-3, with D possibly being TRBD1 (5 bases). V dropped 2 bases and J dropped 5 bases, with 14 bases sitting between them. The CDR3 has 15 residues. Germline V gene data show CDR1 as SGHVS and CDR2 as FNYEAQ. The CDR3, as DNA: TGTGCCAGCAGCTTAAGGGCTAGTCAGGGAGATACGCAGTATTTT. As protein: CASSLRASQGDTQYF.

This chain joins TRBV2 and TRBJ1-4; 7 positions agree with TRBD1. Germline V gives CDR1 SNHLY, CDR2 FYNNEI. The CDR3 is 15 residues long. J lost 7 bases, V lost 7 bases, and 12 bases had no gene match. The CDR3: CASTVATGDSEKLFF. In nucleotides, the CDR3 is TGTGCCAGCACAGTGGCCACAGGGGACAGTGAAAAACTGTTTTTT.

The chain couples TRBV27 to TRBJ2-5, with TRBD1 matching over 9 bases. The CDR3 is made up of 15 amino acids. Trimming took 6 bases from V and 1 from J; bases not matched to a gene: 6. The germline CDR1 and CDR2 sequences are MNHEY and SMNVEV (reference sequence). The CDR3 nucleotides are TGTGCCAGCAGCTCTGGGGACAGGGCCCAAGAGACCCAGTACTTC. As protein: CASSSGDRAQETQYF.

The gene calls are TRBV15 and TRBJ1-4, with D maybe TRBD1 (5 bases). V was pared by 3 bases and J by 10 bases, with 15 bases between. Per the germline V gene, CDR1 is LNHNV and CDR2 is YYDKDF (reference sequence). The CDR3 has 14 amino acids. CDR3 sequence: CATSRAGPTGKLFF. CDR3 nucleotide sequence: TGTGCCACCAGCAGGGCGGGACCGACGGGAAAACTGTTTTTT.

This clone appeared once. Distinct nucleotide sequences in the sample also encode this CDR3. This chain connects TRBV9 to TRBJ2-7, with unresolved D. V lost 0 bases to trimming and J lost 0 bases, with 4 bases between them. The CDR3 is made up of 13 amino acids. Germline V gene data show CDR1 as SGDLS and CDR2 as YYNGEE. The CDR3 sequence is CASSVASSYEQYF. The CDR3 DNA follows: TGTGCCAGCAGCGTAGCAAGCTCCTACGAGCAGTACTTC.

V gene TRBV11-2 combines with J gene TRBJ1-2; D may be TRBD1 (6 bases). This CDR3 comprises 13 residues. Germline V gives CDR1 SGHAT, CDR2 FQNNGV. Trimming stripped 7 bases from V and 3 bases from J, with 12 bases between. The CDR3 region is CASKSSGDYGYTF. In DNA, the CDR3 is TGTGCCAGCAAGAGCTCAGGGGACTATGGCTACACCTTC.

CDR3 DNA: TGTGCCAGCAGTTTGTGGGGGACCGAGCAGTACTTC. Translated: CASSLWGTEQYF. V and J are TRBV28 and TRBJ2-7; D could derive from TRBD1 or TRBD2 (5 bases each). CDR3 size: 12 residues. The V end was cut by 3 bases, the J end by 6 bases, with 9 bases between. Germline loops: CDR1 MDHEN, CDR2 SYDVKM.

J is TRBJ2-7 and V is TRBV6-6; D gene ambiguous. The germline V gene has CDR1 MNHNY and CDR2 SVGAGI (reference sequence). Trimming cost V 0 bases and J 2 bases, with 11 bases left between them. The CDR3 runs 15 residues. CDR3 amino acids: CASSYSIRATYEQYF. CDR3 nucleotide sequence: TGTGCCAGCAGTTACTCGATTAGGGCCACCTACGAGCAGTACTTC.

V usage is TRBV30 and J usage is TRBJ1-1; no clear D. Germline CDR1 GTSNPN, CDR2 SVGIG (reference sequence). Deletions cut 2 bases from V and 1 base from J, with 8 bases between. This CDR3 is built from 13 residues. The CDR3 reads CAWSLTANTEAFF. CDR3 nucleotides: TGTGCCTGGAGTCTTACAGCGAACACTGAAGCTTTCTTT.

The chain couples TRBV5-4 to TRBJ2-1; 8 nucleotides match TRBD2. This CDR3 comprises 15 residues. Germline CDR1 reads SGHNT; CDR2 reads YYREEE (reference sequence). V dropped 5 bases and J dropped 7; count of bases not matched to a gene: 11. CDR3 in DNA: TGTGCCAGCAGACCTTCGGCACTAGCGGAGAATGAGCAGTTCTTC. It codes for CASRPSALAENEQFF.

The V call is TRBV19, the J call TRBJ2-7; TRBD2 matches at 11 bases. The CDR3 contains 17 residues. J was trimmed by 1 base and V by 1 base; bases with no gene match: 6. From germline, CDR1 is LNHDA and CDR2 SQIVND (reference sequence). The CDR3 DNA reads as TGTGCCAGTAGTATAGGAGCTAGCGGGAGGCCGTCCTACGAGCAGTACTTC. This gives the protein CASSIGASGRPSYEQYF.

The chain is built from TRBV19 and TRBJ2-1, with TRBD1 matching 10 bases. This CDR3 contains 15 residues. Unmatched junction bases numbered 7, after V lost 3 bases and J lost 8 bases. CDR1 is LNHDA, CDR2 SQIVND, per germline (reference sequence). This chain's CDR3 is CASSMPRQGAYEQFF. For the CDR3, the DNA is TGTGCCAGTAGTATGCCAAGACAGGGGGCTTATGAGCAGTTCTTC.

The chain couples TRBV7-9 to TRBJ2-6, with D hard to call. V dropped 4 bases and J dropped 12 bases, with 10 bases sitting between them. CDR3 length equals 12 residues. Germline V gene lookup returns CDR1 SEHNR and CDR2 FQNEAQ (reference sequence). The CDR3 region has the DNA TGTGCCAGCAGCTCCTCCGACGGCGTCCTGACTTTC. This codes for CASSSSDGVLTF.

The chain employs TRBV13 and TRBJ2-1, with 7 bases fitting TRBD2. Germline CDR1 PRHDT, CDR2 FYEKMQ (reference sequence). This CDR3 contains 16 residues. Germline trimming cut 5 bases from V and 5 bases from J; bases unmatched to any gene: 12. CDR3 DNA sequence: TGTGCCAGCAGCCCACGGGACTACCCTCGAAACAATGAGCAGTTCTTC. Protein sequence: CASSPRDYPRNNEQFF.

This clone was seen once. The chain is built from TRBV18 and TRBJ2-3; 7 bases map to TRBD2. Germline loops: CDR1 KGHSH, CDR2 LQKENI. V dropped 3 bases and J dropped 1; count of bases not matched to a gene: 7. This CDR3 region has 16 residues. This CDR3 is CASSPRTGGGTDTQYF. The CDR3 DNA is TGTGCCAGCTCACCTCGGACGGGAGGAGGCACAGATACGCAGTATTTT.

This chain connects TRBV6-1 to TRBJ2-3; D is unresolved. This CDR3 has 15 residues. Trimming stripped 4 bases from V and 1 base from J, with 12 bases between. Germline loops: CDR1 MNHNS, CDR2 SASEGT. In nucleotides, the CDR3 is TGTGCCAGCAGTGGGGTCCTGTCTGGCACAGATACGCAGTATTTT. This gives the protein CASSGVLSGTDTQYF.

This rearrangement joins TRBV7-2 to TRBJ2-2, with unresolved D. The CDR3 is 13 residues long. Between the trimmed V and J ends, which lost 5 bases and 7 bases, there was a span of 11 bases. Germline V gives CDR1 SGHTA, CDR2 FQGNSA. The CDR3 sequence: CASSVIRDGELFF. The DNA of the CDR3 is TGTGCCAGCAGCGTTATAAGGGACGGGGAGCTGTTTTTT.

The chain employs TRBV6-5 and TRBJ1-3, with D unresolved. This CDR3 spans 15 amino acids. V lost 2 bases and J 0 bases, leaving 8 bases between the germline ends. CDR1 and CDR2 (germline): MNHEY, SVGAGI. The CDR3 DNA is TGTGCCAGCAGTTACGCACACGGCTCTGGAAACACCATATATTTT. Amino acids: CASSYAHGSGNTIYF.